This T cell receptor beta chain came from a study of beta chain features in type 1 diabetes. Sampling consisted of one heparinised blood draw per donor, averaging approximately 120 mL. The investigators reverse transcribed all of the isolated RNA, so they sequenced expressed TCRB transcripts. Profiled with immunoSEQ multiplex PCR; TCRdb holds only in-frame clones, not every one. The sample lists 900,000 or so clones, 17% occurring once. There are 16 residues in the CDR3. V dropped 6 bases and J dropped 5; count of bases not matched to a gene: 13. This chain uses TRBV23-1 with TRBJ1-1; 9 bases agree with TRBD1. TRBV23-1 is classed as an ORF, of uncertain function. Source material: naive CD4+ T cells from blood. This receptor was taken from a woman aged 18-29 years in good health. Here the CDR3 reads CASSHLDRGPRTEAFF. CDR3 sequence (DNA): TGCGCCAGCAGCCACCTGGACAGGGGTCCGAGGACTGAAGCTTTCTTT.